This TCR beta chain was sequenced for a study of a mutant IDH1 vaccine in newly diagnosed glioma. Study-wide background: Before enrollment, the patients had been treated with radiotherapy alone, temozolomide alone, or both together. Most of them had received both.

Trimming removed 5 bases at V and 6 bases at J, with 13 bases between. The CDR3 runs to 13 residues. The V gene's germline CDR1 is SEHNR and CDR2 FQNEAQ (reference sequence). The assay was immunoSEQ multiplex PCR, and TCRdb's table has in-frame clones only and misses some. Of tens of thousands of clones listed, 75% to 85% are singletons. Described time point: week 11, during vaccination. It was 300 ug of mutant IDH1 20-mer peptide that made up each vaccine dose, given with topical imiquimod. For this clone: The antigen is unknown.

This chain uses TRBV7-9 with TRBJ1-2; tentatively, D is TRBD1 (6 bases). Sequenced here: PBMCs, sampled from a glioma patient whose treatment included an IDH1 peptide vaccine. This TCR was recovered from a man in his thirties or forties with glioma. The CDR3 DNA reads as TGTGCCAGCAGCCTAGGGGAGGGGGATGGCTACACCTTC. It is translated as CASSLGEGDGYTF. The full variable domain, with the rest looked up from reference TRBV7-9 and TRBJ1-2, is DTGVSQNPRHKITKRGQNVTFRCDPISEHNRLYWYRQTLGQGPEFLTYFQNEAQLEKSRLLSDRFSAERPKGSFSTLEIQRTEQGDSAMYLCASSLGEGDGYTFGSGTRLTVV.